This TCR beta chain appears in the sequencing data of a study of blood T cell repertoires in COVID-19. Study information: The United States, Italy and Spain were the sources of the acute and convalescent COVID-19 samples. Nucleic acid was either cDNA or gDNA, and it came from T cells, B-cell-depleted T cells, or PBMCs.

This CDR3 has 13 residues. The ends were cut back, 2 bases at V and 11 bases at J, with 16 bases in the middle. CDR1 SQVTM and CDR2 ANQGSEA come from the germline V gene. In the source study's methods: Estimates of nucleated cell counts were drawn from the amplification of reference gene primers. This table comes from immunoSEQ multiplex PCR, and its TCRdb copy is limited to in-frame clones, with some not included. V and J calls and clone size are as listed in that table; D and trimming were resolved from the DNA. This table has 110,000 or so clones, more than 75% appearing once. The rearrangement uses TRBV29-1 and TRBJ2-1; D is unresolved. This clonotype was sampled from a man aged 35 to 55 with acute or convalescent COVID-19. Input material: peripheral blood. The chain's CDR3 is CSVESGDRQKQFF. DNA of the CDR3: TGCAGCGTTGAATCGGGTGATCGCCAGAAGCAGTTCTTC.